The subject of this entry is one T cell receptor beta chain. Its specificity is unknown. The assay was immunoSEQ multiplex PCR, and TCRdb's table has in-frame clones only and misses some. In the table there are 100,000 to 150,000 clones, roughly 89% of which are singletons. The data are from a study of cytomegalovirus exposure and HLA in healthy donors. As for the study in general: The approximately 670 first-cohort repertoires shared a platform with the approximately 120 validation repertoires, as reported in a later analysis. Study-wide results and limits: Rarity marked most TCR sequences, yet some public TCRs occurred in many donors. Researchers reported that a few CMV-associated chains were confirmed in vitro as CMV antigen-specific. Overall, about 160 TCR beta chains were annotated as cytomegalovirus-associated.

Per germline, CDR1 MNHEY and CDR2 SMNVEV (reference sequence). V was cut by 5 bases and J by 0 bases, with 8 bases left in between. The CDR3 is 14 residues long. The sequence was collected from a woman aged 18-29 years in good health and CMV-seronegative. The rearrangement joins TRBV27 to TRBJ1-5; no clear D gene. Sequenced input: PBMCs. The CDR3 DNA reads TGTGCCAGCAGTCCCGTCTATAGCAATCAGCCCCAGCATTTT. Its translation is CASSPVYSNQPQHF.